This is a list of T cell receptor beta chains from one sample in a study of regulatory T cells in long-lasting Graves disease. One entry per CDR3 protein results from TCRdb running MiXCR on the multiplex PCR reads. Of roughly 360,000 distinct CDR3 sequences in the sample, roughly 25% were seen once. The specimen comprised peripheral blood mononuclear cells (PBMCs), sampled when the disease was refractory, from a patient treated with antithyroid drugs. Receptor source: a woman between 40 and 55 years old with Graves disease. CDR3s include the opening cysteine and the closing phenylalanine or tryptophan. A D gene is named only where the DNA matches it firmly. A clone size is listed for some rows: how often the clone was seen (once, few, many), or a class if it is expanded.

clone_size	d_call	v_call	j_call	cdr3_nt	cdr3_aa
NA	NA	TRBV15	TRBJ1-5	TGTGCCACCAGCAGGGGAAGGGGCAATCAGCCCCAGCATTTT	CATSRGRGNQPQHF
once	NA	TRBV6-1	TRBJ2-1	TGTGCCAGCATCGTTCGACACGGGCCCTACAATGAGCAGTTCTTC	CASIVRHGPYNEQFF
many	TRBD2	TRBV11-2	TRBJ2-7	TGTGCCAGCAGCTTAGAGGGCGGGAGAGGCTACGAGCAGTACTTC	CASSLEGGRGYEQYF
NA	NA	TRBV2	TRBJ2-4	TGTGCCAGCAGTGAAAGGGGGGGCAAAAACATTCAGTACTTC	CASSERGGKNIQYF
many	NA	TRBV13	TRBJ2-7	TGTGCCAGCAGCCTGGGTCGATCCGAGCAGTACTTC	CASSLGRSEQYF
NA	TRBD1	TRBV13	TRBJ2-7	TGTGCCAGCACCTCTGGGGGACAGGGGTCGGAGTACTTC	CASTSGGQGSEYF
NA	NA	TRBV5-1	TRBJ2-2	TGCGCCAGCAGCTTATTAGTGGAGGCTAGCGCTTTGAACACCGGGGAGCTGTTTTTT	CASSLLVEASALNTGELFF
many	NA	TRBV20-1	TRBJ1-1	TGCAGTGCTAGTTACCGGAACACTGAAGCTTTCTTT	CSASYRNTEAFF
NA	NA	TRBV9	TRBJ1-2	TGTGCCAGCAGCGTAGTGGCAGGTCATGGCTACACCTTC	CASSVVAGHGYTF
few	TRBD1	TRBV29-1	TRBJ2-7	TGCAGCGTCGGGACAGGGGTCGGGGAGCAGTACTTC	CSVGTGVGEQYF
NA	NA	TRBV3-1	TRBJ2-7	TGTGCCAGCAGCCCCCGTTGGAGCCAAATTGATTCCTACGAGCAGTACTTC	CASSPRWSQIDSYEQYF
few	NA	TRBV11-2	TRBJ2-7	TGTGCCAGCAGCTTAGAGCAGGCCCAGGAGCAGTACTTC	CASSLEQAQEQYF
NA	NA	TRBV19	TRBJ2-1	TGTGCCAGTACGTTAGGCCCCCTCAATGAGCAGTTCTTC	CASTLGPLNEQFF
NA	NA	TRBV28	TRBJ1-6	TGTGCCAGCAGTTTAGGGACTCGGGATTCACCCCTCCACTTT	CASSLGTRDSPLHF
NA	NA	TRBV20-1	TRBJ2-5	TGCAGTGCTCAAGTCCCGGGGCAGGAGACCCAGTACTTC	CSAQVPGQETQYF
NA	NA	TRBV5-1	TRBJ2-7	TGCGCCAGCAGCCCTGGCTCGGGGTACGAGCAGTACTTC	CASSPGSGYEQYF
NA	TRBD1	TRBV28	TRBJ2-1	TGTGCCTGCCGGACAGGGGACGGGAATGAGCAGTTCTTC	CACRTGDGNEQFF
NA	TRBD1	TRBV6-1	TRBJ1-6	TGTGCCAGCAGCTCAACAGGGGGAAATTCACCCCTCCACTTT	CASSSTGGNSPLHF
many	TRBD2	TRBV28	TRBJ2-7	TGTGCCAGCAGTTCGGGGGGGGTTGGACTTACTGTCAGCTCCTACGAGCAGTACTTC	CASSSGGVGLTVSSYEQYF
NA	NA	TRBV19	TRBJ2-7	TGTGCCGGTAGTGCCCACATCGGCACCCACTTCTACGAGCAGTACTTC	CAGSAHIGTHFYEQYF
many	NA	TRBV28	TRBJ2-3	TGTGCCAGCACGGTCGCGTTTGCCACAGATACGCAGTATTTT	CASTVAFATDTQYF
NA	NA	TRBV20-1	TRBJ2-7	TGCAGTGCTAGCCGGTGGGGCGGTGAGCAGTACTTC	CSASRWGGEQYF
once	NA	TRBV6-5	TRBJ2-2	TGTGCCAGCAGTTACTTCCAGGGGACCGGGGAGCTGTTTTTT	CASSYFQGTGELFF
few	NA	TRBV7-9	TRBJ2-5	TGTGCCAGCAGCTTAAAGGGCCTACAAGAGACCCAGTACTTC	CASSLKGLQETQYF
NA	TRBD2	TRBV15	TRBJ2-1	TGTGCCACCAGCAGAGAGGCCCCATGGGGACTAGCTTACAATGAGCAGTTCTTC	CATSREAPWGLAYNEQFF
few	TRBD1	TRBV25-1	TRBJ1-4	TGTGCCAGCACCTGGACAGGGAGGATGTTTTTT	CASTWTGRMFF
NA	TRBD2	TRBV7-2	TRBJ2-1	TGTGCCAGCAGCTTAGTCCTGAGCGGGAGCTCCTACAATGAGCAGTTCTTC	CASSLVLSGSSYNEQFF
many	NA	TRBV28	TRBJ2-7	TGTGCCAGCAGTTTAGGAGCCATATCGTGGGAGCAGTACTTC	CASSLGAISWEQYF
NA	NA	TRBV7-3	TRBJ1-1	TGTGCCAGCAACTTAGGGCGGAACACTGAAGCTTTCTTT	CASNLGRNTEAFF
NA	TRBD1	TRBV4-1	TRBJ2-7	TGCGCCAGCAGCCAGGTAACAGGGGGGTACGAGCAGTACTTC	CASSQVTGGYEQYF
NA	TRBD2	TRBV20-1	TRBJ2-2	TGCAGTGCTAGATCTGGGTATAGCGGGAGTGACACCGGGGAGCTGTTTTTT	CSARSGYSGSDTGELFF
few	NA	TRBV3-1	TRBJ2-7	TGTGCCAGCAGCCAAGTCAATCCGGAGTGGGGCTACGAGCAGTACTTC	CASSQVNPEWGYEQYF
NA	NA	TRBV15	TRBJ2-1	TGTGCCACCAGCAGAGATCCGACGTACAATGAGCAGTTCTTC	CATSRDPTYNEQFF
many	TRBD1	TRBV28	TRBJ2-7	TGTGCCAGCACAACTCGGCAGGGGGCAAAGGACGAGCAGTACTTC	CASTTRQGAKDEQYF
many	NA	TRBV28	TRBJ2-7	TGTGCCAGCAACCCCCCATTAGGTCAGCAGTACTTC	CASNPPLGQQYF
many	NA	TRBV28	TRBJ2-7	TGTGCCAGCAGTTTCCCGCGGACGAATACCTACGAGCAGTACTTC	CASSFPRTNTYEQYF
NA	NA	TRBV30	TRBJ2-4	TGTGCCTGGAGTGTACGGAACATTCAGTACTTC	CAWSVRNIQYF
NA	TRBD2	TRBV28	TRBJ2-7	TGTGCCAGCAGTTTAGTAAGGCTAGCGGGGACCTACGAGCAGTACTTC	CASSLVRLAGTYEQYF
few	NA	TRBV5-1	TRBJ2-3	TGCGCCAGCAGCTTTACCGAGGGTTGGACAGATACGCAGTATTTT	CASSFTEGWTDTQYF
many	NA	TRBV2	TRBJ2-2	TGTGCCAGCAAGACGAACTGGGTCGCCGGGGAGCTGTTTTTT	CASKTNWVAGELFF
NA	TRBD2	TRBV12-3/TRBV12-4	TRBJ2-2	TGTGCCAGCAATTTGGGTAGCGGGAGGGTGAGGGGGGAGCTGCTTTTT	CASNLGSGRVRGELLF
many	NA	TRBV2	TRBJ2-3	TGTGCCAGCAACCCGTTAGCCGATACGCAGTATTTT	CASNPLADTQYF
few	TRBD1	TRBV3-1	TRBJ1-4	TGTGCCAGCAGCCGAGGGGACAGGCTGTTTTTT	CASSRGDRLFF
many	NA	TRBV20-1	TRBJ1-1	TGCAGTGCTAGAGATAGGGGGACGGGGATGAACACTGAAGCTTTCTTT	CSARDRGTGMNTEAFF
many	NA	TRBV6-1	TRBJ1-5	TGTGCCAGCAGTGTACCGGGAAAATATAGCAATCAGCCCCAGCATTTT	CASSVPGKYSNQPQHF
NA	NA	TRBV10-3	TRBJ2-2	TGTGCCATCAGTGGCGGAAGCGGATTGAACACCGGGGAGCTGTTTTTT	CAISGGSGLNTGELFF
many	TRBD1	TRBV6-1	TRBJ1-1	TGTGCCAGCGGATTAACCGGGACAGTGAACACTGAAGCTTTCTTT	CASGLTGTVNTEAFF
NA	TRBD1	TRBV3-1	TRBJ2-7	TGTGCCAGCAGCCCATGGACAGGTGCCAGGGACGAGCAGTACTTC	CASSPWTGARDEQYF